One and the same sample provided the 30 T cell receptor beta chains below, sequenced in a study of shared clonotypes between healthy human individuals. Only in-frame clones appear in the TCRdb table, and some are missing; sequencing was by immunoSEQ multiplex PCR. The table has about 1.1 million clones, more than 75% seen once; the top ten hold approximately 0.5%. The sequenced material came from memory CD4+ T cells from PBMCs. Indicated subset: CD45RA-negative fraction. These receptors were collected from a man between 18 and 35 years old in good health. Some clones in this sample may be carry-over from other donors' samples.

This rearrangement joins TRBV7-2 to TRBJ2-5; TRBD1 might be the D (5 bases). The V end was cut by 1 base, the J end by 5 bases, with 11 bases between. Germline V gene data show CDR1 as SGHTA and CDR2 as FQGNSA. CDR3 size: 14 residues. The CDR3 bases are TGTGCCAGCAGCTTAGGCAGGGCTACGGAGACCCAGTACTTC. Protein product: CASSLGRATETQYF.

The chain employs TRBV5-1 and TRBJ2-3; 8 bases fit TRBD2. Trimming removed 2 bases from V and 4 bases from J; junction bases left unmatched: 6. The CDR3 contains 15 residues. Germline V CDR1 and CDR2: SGHRS, YFSETQ. The CDR3 bases are TGCGCCAGCAGCTTCGCGGGAGGAAGGGCAGATACGCAGTATTTT. Translating it yields CASSFAGGRADTQYF. The variable domain in full, with the rest retrieved from reference TRBV5-1 and TRBJ2-3, is KAGVTQTPRYLIKTRGQQVTLSCSPISGHRSVSWYQQTPGQGLQFLFEYFSETQRNKGNFPGRFSGRQFSNSRSEMNVSTLELGDSALYLCASSFAGGRADTQYFGPGTRLTVL.

The J gene is TRBJ2-7, the V gene TRBV7-2, with 14 bases that match TRBD2. V shed 5 bases and J 3 bases; nucleotides not matched to a gene: 9. From germline, CDR1 is SGHTA and CDR2 FQGNSA. This CDR3 contains 17 residues. In DNA form, the CDR3 reads TGTGCCAGCAGCCAGGGACTAGCGGGAGTAACTAGCTACGAGCAGTACTTC. Translation gives CASSQGLAGVTSYEQYF.

This clone has a count of ten or more. The chain uses TRBV5-1 and TRBJ1-3; D call uncertain. Germline V gene lookup returns CDR1 SGHRS and CDR2 YFSETQ. CDR3 length: 15 amino acids. The germline V and J ends were trimmed by 1 base and 0 bases, with 8 bases remaining between them. The CDR3: CASSLQLNSGNTIYF. CDR3 DNA sequence: TGCGCCAGCAGCTTGCAGCTAAACTCTGGAAACACCATATATTTT.

This rearrangement joins TRBV14 to TRBJ2-5; 7 nucleotides agree with TRBD2. The CDR3 has 15 amino acids. The germline V gene has CDR1 SGHDN and CDR2 FVKESK. V shed 2 bases, J shed 4 bases, and the junction held 7 bases outside the gene matches. CDR3 DNA: TGTGCCAGCAGCCAAACCCTCGGCGGGGGAGAGACCCAGTACTTC. It is translated as CASSQTLGGGETQYF.

This clone was seen only a few times. The gene calls are TRBV30 and TRBJ2-7; unclear D gene. The CDR3 has 13 amino acids. In germline, CDR1 is GTSNPN, CDR2 SVGIG (reference sequence). V lost 2 bases and J 6 bases, leaving 14 bases between the germline ends. CDR3 loop: CAWSLNVDAEQYF. The CDR3, as DNA: TGTGCCTGGAGTCTCAACGTTGATGCCGAGCAGTACTTC.

The rearrangement joins TRBV5-1 to TRBJ2-3; tentative D call: TRBD2 (6 bases). This CDR3 has 17 amino acids. V lost 0 bases, J lost 0 bases, and 14 bases lay in between. From germline, CDR1 is SGHRS and CDR2 YFSETQ. The chain's CDR3 is CASSLGAQGGSTDTQYF. In DNA, the CDR3 is TGCGCCAGCAGCTTGGGGGCCCAGGGAGGAAGCACAGATACGCAGTATTTT.

The chain carries TRBV18 and TRBJ1-4, with D hard to call. CDR1 is KGHSH, CDR2 LQKENI, per germline. V was shortened by 2 bases and J by 4 bases, with 8 bases between the two germline ends. The length of the CDR3 is 14 residues. CDR3 loop: CASSPGVRNEKLFF. In nucleotides, the CDR3 is TGTGCCAGCTCACCAGGGGTCCGTAATGAAAAACTGTTTTTT.

This CDR3 is CASSPTPSGRADTQYF. CDR3 nucleotides: TGCGCCAGCAGCCCAACCCCTAGCGGGAGGGCAGATACGCAGTATTTT. The chain combines TRBV5-1 with TRBJ2-3; 12 positions match TRBD2. CDR1 and CDR2 from the germline V gene are SGHRS and YFSETQ. Losses at the gene ends were 4 bases for V and 4 bases for J; bases not matched to a gene: 7. The CDR3 runs 16 residues. Using reference TRBV5-1 and TRBJ2-3 for the parts outside the CDR3, the full variable domain is KAGVTQTPRYLIKTRGQQVTLSCSPISGHRSVSWYQQTPGQGLQFLFEYFSETQRNKGNFPGRFSGRQFSNSRSEMNVSTLELGDSALYLCASSPTPSGRADTQYFGPGTRLTVL.

The table lists this clone with a count of one. The V call is TRBV27, the J call TRBJ2-2; the D gene is possibly TRBD1 (6 bases). V lost 8 bases, J lost 6 bases, and 19 bases lay in between. This CDR3 is 15 amino acids long. Germline V lookup: CDR1 MNHEY, CDR2 SMNVEV (reference sequence). DNA for the CDR3: TGTGCCAGCCGACCTTTGGGGCAGGGGCCCGGGGAGCTGTTTTTT. It specifies CASRPLGQGPGELFF.

The chain couples TRBV9 to TRBJ2-5; D is unclear. The V and J ends lost 0 bases and 4 bases respectively, with 16 bases between them. This CDR3 comprises 16 residues. The germline V gene has CDR1 SGDLS and CDR2 YYNGEE. The CDR3 bases are TGTGCCAGCAGCGTAGGGGCCACGGTAAGGAGAGAGACCCAGTACTTC. Protein sequence: CASSVGATVRRETQYF.

On this clone: This same CDR3 is encoded by further DNA sequences in the sample. The chain uses TRBV6-5 and TRBJ2-3; no definite D call. Trimming cost V 4 bases and J 1 base, with 6 bases left between them. Germline loops: CDR1 MNHEY, CDR2 SVGAGI. This CDR3 is built from 13 residues. CDR3 amino acids: CASSSPGTDTQYF. The CDR3 DNA is TGTGCCAGCAGTTCCCCGGGCACAGATACGCAGTATTTT.

The chain employs TRBV9 and TRBJ1-4; D is undetermined. This CDR3 is built from 13 residues. Between the trimmed V and J ends, which lost 3 bases and 5 bases, there was a span of 8 bases. Germline-derived CDR1 and CDR2 are SGDLS and YYNGEE. The CDR3 is CASSGSENEKLFF. The CDR3 DNA reads as TGTGCCAGCAGCGGCAGCGAGAATGAAAAACTGTTTTTT.

V gene TRBV5-1 combines with J gene TRBJ1-2, with D unresolved. CDR3 length equals 14 residues. The V end was cut by 2 bases, the J end by 8 bases, with 16 bases between. Germline-derived CDR1 and CDR2 are SGHRS and YFSETQ. CDR3 DNA sequence: TGCGCCAGCAGCTTCGAGGACTTTACATCGGGCTACACCTTC. It codes for CASSFEDFTSGYTF. The variable domain in full, completed from reference TRBV5-1 and TRBJ1-2, reads KAGVTQTPRYLIKTRGQQVTLSCSPISGHRSVSWYQQTPGQGLQFLFEYFSETQRNKGNFPGRFSGRQFSNSRSEMNVSTLELGDSALYLCASSFEDFTSGYTFGSGTRLTVV.

V is TRBV7-9 and J is TRBJ2-2, with D possibly TRBD1 on 5 matching bases. Germline CDR1 is SEHNR and CDR2 is FQNEAQ (reference sequence). Deletions cut 9 bases from V and 1 base from J, with 12 bases between. The CDR3 is made up of 14 amino acids. The CDR3 DNA follows: TGTGCCAGTAAGGGGCTAGTGAACACCGGGGAGCTGTTTTTT. This encodes CASKGLVNTGELFF.

The chain links TRBV7-9 to TRBJ2-2, with unresolved D. CDR3 size: 13 residues. V shed 5 bases and J shed 6 bases, with 10 bases lying between them. Germline V gene lookup returns CDR1 SEHNR and CDR2 FQNEAQ (reference sequence). DNA of the CDR3: TGTGCCAGCAGCCCCCCCAATCCCGGGGAGCTGTTTTTT. Translated: CASSPPNPGELFF.

The rearrangement uses TRBV12-5 and TRBJ2-2, with TRBD1 matching over 9 bases. This CDR3 is built from 15 residues. V shed 9 bases, J shed 3 bases, and the junction held 8 bases outside the gene matches. Germline values: CDR1 LGHNT, CDR2 FRNRAP. The CDR3 region is CASSPGQGYTGELFF. CDR3 DNA sequence: TGTGCTAGCTCGCCTGGACAGGGGTACACCGGGGAGCTGTTTTTT.

The chain employs TRBV4-2 and TRBJ1-3, with D unclear. CDR3 length: 15 amino acids. Germline V lookup: CDR1 LGHNA, CDR2 YNFKEQ. Trimming shortened V by 7 bases and J by 0 bases, and 13 bases separated the two germline ends. Written as DNA, the CDR3 is TGTGCCAGCACACCGTCGAGCCTCTCTGGAAACACCATATATTTT. Encoded protein: CASTPSSLSGNTIYF.

This clone is a singleton in its sample. This sequence is one base from a far larger clone and is likely a read error. The chain links TRBV7-2 to TRBJ2-1; the D is unclear. V shed 1 base and J shed 5 bases, with 6 bases lying between them. The CDR3 has 13 residues. Germline CDR1 is SGHTA and CDR2 is FQGNSA. The CDR3 region is CASSLGRNNEQFF. CDR3 bases: TGTGCCAGCAGCTTAGGTAGAAACAATGAGCAGTTCTTC.

In this sample, this clone turned up once. The chain is built from TRBV4-3 and TRBJ2-1; D gene unclear. The CDR3 consists of 16 residues. V was pared by 5 bases and J by 0 bases, with 14 bases between. CDR1 LGHNA and CDR2 YSLEER come from the germline V gene. CDR3 sequence reads: CASSVIGRGSYNEQFF. DNA for the CDR3: TGCGCCAGCAGCGTGATAGGACGAGGCTCCTACAATGAGCAGTTCTTC.

Here the CDR3 reads CASSLGLAGGPWADTQYF. CDR3 nucleotide sequence: TGCGCCAGCAGCTTGGGGCTAGCGGGAGGGCCGTGGGCAGATACGCAGTATTTT. The chain couples TRBV5-1 to TRBJ2-3; 12 bases agree with TRBD2. The CDR3 runs 18 residues. CDR1 and CDR2 from the germline V gene are SGHRS and YFSETQ. V shed 0 bases and J 4 bases; nucleotides not matched to a gene: 9.

The chain uses TRBV5-4 and TRBJ1-2; 8 nucleotides match TRBD1. The CDR3 contains 14 residues. J lost 2 bases, V lost 4 bases, and 4 bases had no gene match. Germline V gene data show CDR1 as SGHNT and CDR2 as YYREEE (reference sequence). The CDR3 protein is CASSLGQGNYGYTF. In nucleotides, the CDR3 is TGTGCCAGCAGCCTTGGACAGGGCAACTATGGCTACACCTTC. Full variable domain (outside the CDR3, taken from reference TRBV5-4 and TRBJ1-2): ETGVTQSPTHLIKTRGQQVTLRCSSQSGHNTVSWYQQALGQGPQFIFQYYREEENGRGNFPPRFSGLQFPNYSSELNVNALELDDSALYLCASSLGQGNYGYTFGSGTRLTVV.

About this clone: In the same sample, other DNA sequences code for this CDR3. This chain links TRBV7-3 with TRBJ2-1; D may correspond to TRBD1 or TRBD2 (6 bases each). The length of the CDR3 is 12 residues. Per the germline V gene, CDR1 is SGHTA and CDR2 is FQGTGA. The V end was cut by 4 bases, the J end by 8 bases, with 9 bases between. The DNA for the CDR3 is TGTGCCAGCAGCTCGGAGGGGGATGAGCAGTTCTTC. This translates into CASSSEGDEQFF.

The rearrangement joins TRBV7-8 to TRBJ2-2, with D perhaps given as TRBD1 or TRBD2 (5 bases each). Germline CDR1 reads SGHVS; CDR2 reads FQNEAQ. There are 16 residues in the CDR3. V lost 4 bases, J lost 7 bases, and 19 bases lay in between. DNA of the CDR3: TGTGCCAGCAGCTCCTTCCGGGACCCATCCCGCGGGGAGCTGTTTTTT. Translated, it gives CASSSFRDPSRGELFF.

The gene calls are TRBV4-1 and TRBJ2-2; unclear D gene. With 5 bases removed from V and 3 bases from J, the gap between germline ends came to 13 bases. The germline V gene has CDR1 MGHRA and CDR2 YSYEKL. The CDR3 is 15 residues long. The CDR3: CASSKGLLDTGELFF. The CDR3 coding sequence is TGCGCCAGCAGCAAAGGCCTCCTTGACACCGGGGAGCTGTTTTTT.

This chain links TRBV7-9 with TRBJ1-1; D is ambiguous. Germline assignment: CDR1 SEHNR and CDR2 FQNEAQ (reference sequence). With 3 bases removed from V and 4 bases from J, the gap between germline ends came to 12 bases. CDR3 length equals 14 residues. The CDR3 protein is CASSFLPPSTEAFF. Here the CDR3 DNA reads TGTGCCAGCAGCTTTCTCCCCCCCAGCACTGAAGCTTTCTTT.

Comment on this clone: This CDR3 is also generated by other DNA sequences in the sample. V gene TRBV28 combines with J gene TRBJ1-5; D ambiguous. This CDR3 is 12 amino acids long. The V gene's germline CDR1 is MDHEN and CDR2 SYDVKM. The V gene lost 4 bases and the J gene lost 7 bases, with 8 bases spanning the gap. CDR3 bases: TGTGCCAGCAGTTCTCATGGGCAGCCCCAGCATTTT. Translating gives CASSSHGQPQHF.

V gene TRBV5-8 combines with J gene TRBJ1-5; D remains ambiguous. In germline, CDR1 is SGHTS, CDR2 YDEGEE. V lost 0 bases and J 9 bases, leaving 16 bases between the germline ends. The CDR3 spans 15 residues. The DNA for the CDR3 is TGTGCCAGCAGCTTGGAACAGACCGGTTTTTGGCCCCAGCATTTT. Its translation: CASSLEQTGFWPQHF.

The chain combines TRBV19 with TRBJ1-2; 7 positions agree with TRBD1. The J segment lost 8 bases and the V segment lost 5 bases, leaving 8 bases of the junction unmatched. Germline loops: CDR1 LNHDA, CDR2 SQIVND (reference sequence). This CDR3 region has 13 residues. The CDR3 region has the DNA TGTGCCAGTAGTTTGAGGGGGCGAGGAGGCTACACCTTC. Its protein product is CASSLRGRGGYTF.

The chain links TRBV2 to TRBJ1-1; D is possibly TRBD1 (6 bases). V lost 4 bases, J lost 2 bases, and 20 bases lay in between. Germline CDR1 reads SNHLY; CDR2 reads FYNNEI. The CDR3 length is 17 residues. The CDR3 nucleotides are TGTGCCAGCAGTGTTACAGGGAGGCAAGGTGGAAACACTGAAGCTTTCTTT. It encodes CASSVTGRQGGNTEAFF.